The source of this TCR beta chain is a study of cytomegalovirus exposure and HLA in healthy donors. Study-level points and caveats: Most TCR beta V segments were productive about 90% or about 30% of the time in an earlier analysis. Follow-up analysis later connected one missense variant in DCLRE1C with trimming of TCR beta V- and J-genes.

The V and J ends lost 1 base and 8 bases respectively, with 17 bases between them. Per germline, CDR1 SEHNR and CDR2 FQNEAQ (reference sequence). CDR3 length equals 15 residues. Primers for the PCR totalled 60 Vbeta and 13 Jbeta. Using immunoSEQ multiplex PCR, the repertoire was profiled, and TCRdb retains in-frame clones only, with some absent. This sample has some 200,000 clones, with about 89% found just once. At the time of sampling, donors were nominally healthy, though unrecorded immune exposures were likely. Notes on this clone: Its antigen remains unidentified.

The sequence came from a young woman in good health and CMV-seronegative. The V call is TRBV7-9, the J call TRBJ1-2, with D tentatively TRBD1 (5 bases). Sequences were obtained from PBMCs. CDR3 nucleotide sequence: TGTGCCAGCAGCTTAGGTAGCAGGGCGGCGGTCGGCTACACCTTC. It translates to CASSLGSRAAVGYTF.